This T cell receptor (beta chain) emerged from a study of T cells after yellow fever vaccination. Turning to the study itself: In the case of low-cell-number fractions, SMART-Seq v4 Ultra Low Input was used for preparation.

Trimming removed 3 bases from V and 4 bases from J, with 12 bases in between. The V gene's germline CDR1 is MNHEY and CDR2 SVGAGI. This CDR3 region has 15 residues. Via MiXCR, TCRdb re-called the 5' RACE reads, giving one row per CDR3 protein. The table shows 300,000 to 400,000 distinct CDR3 sequences, with 8.1% occurring only once. This clonotype has more than one count but fewer than ten. Its cognate antigen is unknown. Whole-study findings and limits: From the bulk population, abundant clonotypes could contaminate and appear within FACS-sorted repertoires.

The chain uses TRBV6-5 and TRBJ2-2; D unresolved. This TCR was recovered from a man aged 18-30 years who received the YFV17D yellow fever vaccine. This specimen consisted of PBMCs, obtained roughly 45 days after the first yellow fever vaccination. The CDR3 protein is CASSYVVVGTGELFF. The CDR3 DNA sequence: TGTGCCAGCAGTTATGTCGTCGTGGGCACCGGGGAGCTGTTTTTT.